A single sample gave rise to the 12 T cell receptor beta chains below, sequenced in a study of T cells in Graves' hyperthyroidism and ophthalmopathy (dated by TCRdb to between 2018 and 2021). Libraries were constructed by multiplex PCR. Sequenced on an Illumina HiSeq 2000. TCR beta CDR3 regions were amplified from RNA transcripts. The first round of RT-PCR for the TCR CDR3 was performed with the HTBI primer set and the Qiagen OneStep RT-PCR kit. The public reads were reanalyzed by TCRdb: fastp trimming at Q25, MiXCR alignment, in-frame beta chains only. Under each unique CDR3 protein, matching rows form one entry showing the most common genes and DNA. This sample is represented by about 690,000 distinct CDR3 sequences; 17% of them were singletons. The top ten clonotypes cover roughly 15% of the sample. Input material: blood. The receptors derive from a man aged 45-65 years with Graves' hyperthyroidism.

The J gene is TRBJ2-6, the V gene TRBV10-3; perhaps D is TRBD1 or TRBD2 (5 bases each). This CDR3 comprises 14 residues. Per the germline V gene, CDR1 is ENHRY and CDR2 is SYGVKD. V was trimmed by 7 bases and J by 2 bases, leaving 9 bases between them. CDR3 in DNA: TGTGCCATCACCGAGGGGCCTGGGGCCAACGTCCTGACTTTC. Translation: CAITEGPGANVLTF.

This clonotype appeared many times. The gene calls are TRBV20-1 and TRBJ2-3; possible D gene TRBD2, 6 bases. The germline V and J ends were trimmed by 0 bases and 2 bases, with 9 bases remaining between them. The germline CDR1 and CDR2 sequences are DFQATT and SNEGSKA (reference sequence). CDR3 length: 14 residues. The DNA of the CDR3 is TGCAGTGCTAGAGATGCTAGCGCCACAGATACGCAGTATTTT. It specifies CSARDASATDTQYF.

The gene calls are TRBV6-4 and TRBJ2-1, with a tentative D call TRBD2 (7 bases). The germline gives CDR1 MRHNA, CDR2 SNTAGT. The V end was cut by 2 bases, the J end by 7 bases, with 18 bases between. The CDR3 runs 16 residues. CDR3 coding DNA: TGTGCCAGCAGTGACCAAAAGACTGAGGGGGGGAATGAGCAGTTCTTC. As protein: CASSDQKTEGGNEQFF.

This clonotype has at least ten counts. V and J are TRBV19 and TRBJ2-7; 8 bases line up with TRBD2. The V gene's germline CDR1 is LNHDA and CDR2 SQIVND (reference sequence). This CDR3 region has 19 residues. Trimming took 5 bases from V and 3 from J; bases not matched to a gene: 21. CDR3 residues: CASSLGLAEWGVRDYEQYF. As DNA, the CDR3 is TGTGCCAGTAGTCTCGGACTAGCTGAATGGGGGGTGCGGGACTACGAGCAGTACTTC.

The chain uses TRBV28 and TRBJ1-6; perhaps TRBD1 as D (6 bases). This CDR3 spans 14 amino acids. The V and J ends lost 7 bases and 9 bases respectively, with 16 bases between them. Germline values: CDR1 MDHEN, CDR2 SYDVKM. This chain's CDR3 is CASTDRTSPSPLHF. In DNA form, the CDR3 reads TGTGCCAGCACCGACAGGACCAGCCCTTCACCCCTCCACTTT. The complete variable domain, with remaining parts taken from reference TRBV28 and TRBJ1-6, reads DVKVTQSSRYLVKRTGEKVFLECVQDMDHENMFWYRQDPGLGLRLIYFSYDVKMKEKGDIPEGYSVSREKKERFSLILESASTNQTSMYLCASTDRTSPSPLHFGNGTRLTVT.

This clonotype was recorded many times. This sequence joins TRBV28 and TRBJ1-2, with D tentatively TRBD1 (5 bases). Trimming took 7 bases from V and 1 from J, leaving 16 bases between them. Germline loops: CDR1 MDHEN, CDR2 SYDVKM. There are 15 residues in the CDR3. CDR3 residues: CASTRRGVRNYGYTF. In DNA form, the CDR3 reads TGTGCCAGCACCCGGAGGGGCGTACGTAACTATGGCTACACCTTC.

This clonotype was seen many times. The DNA of the CDR3 is TGTGCCAGCAGCTTTACAGGGGGCGTCGTGAACACTGAAGCTTTCTTT. This sequence encodes CASSFTGGVVNTEAFF. This sequence joins TRBV11-2 and TRBJ1-1; TRBD1 aligns across 9 bases. The CDR3 contains 16 residues. Losses at the gene ends were 3 bases for V and 0 bases for J; bases not matched to a gene: 5. Looked up from germline, CDR1 is SGHAT and CDR2 is FQNNGV. Using reference TRBV11-2 and TRBJ1-1 for the parts outside the CDR3, the full variable domain is EAGVAQSPRYKIIEKRQSVAFWCNPISGHATLYWYQQILGQGPKLLIQFQNNGVVDDSQLPKDRFSAERLKGVDSTLKIQPAKLEDSAVYLCASSFTGGVVNTEAFFGQGTRLTVV.

This clonotype was counted between two and nine times. The gene calls are TRBV24-1 and TRBJ2-1; TRBD1 matches 9 bases. The length of the CDR3 is 16 residues. Trimming took 4 bases from V and 1 from J; bases not matched to a gene: 4. Germline CDR1 is KGHDR and CDR2 is SFDVKD. The CDR3 nucleotides are TGTGCCACCAGTGACCGGACAGGGGTATCCTACAATGAGCAGTTCTTC. It codes for CATSDRTGVSYNEQFF.

This clonotype has just a few counts. This chain joins TRBV20-1 and TRBJ2-7; 14 positions agree with TRBD2. This CDR3 is built from 17 residues. V lost 5 bases, J lost 0 bases, and 9 bases stayed unmatched. Germline loops: CDR1 DFQATT, CDR2 SNEGSKA (reference sequence). CDR3 DNA: TGCAGTGCTCCCGGGACTAGCGGGAGCAAAAGCTCCTACGAGCAGTACTTC. This translates into CSAPGTSGSKSSYEQYF.

This clonotype appeared many times. CDR3 sequence reads: CASSQGTQETQYF. Written as DNA, the CDR3 is TGTGCCAGCAGCCAGGGGACCCAAGAGACCCAGTACTTC. V usage is TRBV14 and J usage is TRBJ2-5, with D perhaps matching TRBD1 or TRBD2 (5 bases each). Deletions cut 3 bases from V and 1 base from J, with 6 bases between. The CDR3 runs 13 residues. Per germline, CDR1 SGHDN and CDR2 FVKESK.

This clonotype was counted a few times. The chain couples TRBV3-1 to TRBJ1-3; D ambiguous. V lost 1 base, J lost 0 bases, and 7 bases lay in between. The CDR3 spans 15 residues. Germline loops: CDR1 LGHDT, CDR2 YNNKEL (reference sequence). The CDR3 loop is CASSQVSGSGNTIYF. For the CDR3, the DNA is TGTGCCAGCAGCCAAGTGTCGGGCTCTGGAAACACCATATATTTT.

This clonotype was found many times. The genes are TRBV12-3 or TRBV12-4 and TRBJ2-3; D perhaps matches TRBD1 (6 bases). The V gene lost 2 bases and the J gene lost 0 bases, with 9 bases spanning the gap. The CDR3 is made up of 15 amino acids. The CDR3 bases are TGTGCCAGCAGTTTAAGCAGGGGTAGCACAGATACGCAGTATTTT. Its translation is CASSLSRGSTDTQYF.